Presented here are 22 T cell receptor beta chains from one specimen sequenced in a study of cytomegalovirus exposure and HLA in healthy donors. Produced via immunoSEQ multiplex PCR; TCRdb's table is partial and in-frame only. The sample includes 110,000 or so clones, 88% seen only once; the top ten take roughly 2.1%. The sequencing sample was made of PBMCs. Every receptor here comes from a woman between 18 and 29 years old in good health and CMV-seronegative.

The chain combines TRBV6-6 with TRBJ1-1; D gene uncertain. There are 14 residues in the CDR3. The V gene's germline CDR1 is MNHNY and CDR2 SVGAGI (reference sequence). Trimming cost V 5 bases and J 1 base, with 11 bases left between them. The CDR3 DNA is TGTGCCAGCAGTCCCCGACCGGGGAACACTGAAGCTTTCTTT. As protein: CASSPRPGNTEAFF.

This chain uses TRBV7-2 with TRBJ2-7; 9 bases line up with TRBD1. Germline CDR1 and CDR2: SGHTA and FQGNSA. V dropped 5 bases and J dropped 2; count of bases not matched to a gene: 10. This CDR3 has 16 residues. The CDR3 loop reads CASSRRTGDYAYEQYF. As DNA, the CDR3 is TGTGCCAGCAGCCGAAGGACAGGGGACTATGCCTACGAGCAGTACTTC.

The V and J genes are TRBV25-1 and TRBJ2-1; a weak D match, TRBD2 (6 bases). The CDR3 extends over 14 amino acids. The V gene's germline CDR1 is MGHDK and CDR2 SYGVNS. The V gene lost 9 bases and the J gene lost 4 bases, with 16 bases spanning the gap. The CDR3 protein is CASGGARNYNEQFF. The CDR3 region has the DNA TGTGCCAGTGGAGGGGCCAGAAATTACAATGAGCAGTTCTTC.

The CDR3: CATSRGASGSWSTDTQYF. The CDR3 DNA follows: TGTGCCACCAGCAGAGGGGCTAGCGGGAGCTGGAGCACAGATACGCAGTATTTT. J is TRBJ2-3 and V is TRBV15; 10 nucleotides line up with TRBD2. The CDR3 contains 18 residues. V gave up 1 base and J gave up 0 bases; unmatched junction bases: 7. CDR1 is LNHNV and CDR2 is YYDKDF in the germline V gene (reference sequence).

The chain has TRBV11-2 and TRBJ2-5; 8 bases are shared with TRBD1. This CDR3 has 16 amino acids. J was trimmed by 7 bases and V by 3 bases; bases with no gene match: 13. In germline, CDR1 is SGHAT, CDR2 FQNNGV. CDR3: CASSLGTGPIRGTQYF. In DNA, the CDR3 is TGTGCCAGCAGCTTGGGGACAGGACCTATCCGAGGGACCCAGTACTTC.

The CDR3 coding sequence is TGCGCCAGCAGCCAAGAGGGGTATGGGACTAGCGGCACCTACGAGCAGTACTTC. Amino acid sequence: CASSQEGYGTSGTYEQYF. The V call is TRBV4-3, the J call TRBJ2-7; 11 bases are shared with TRBD2. The germline V gene encodes CDR1 LGHNA and CDR2 YSLEER. The CDR3 loop spans 18 amino acids. Germline trimming cut 0 bases from V and 2 bases from J; bases unmatched to any gene: 9.

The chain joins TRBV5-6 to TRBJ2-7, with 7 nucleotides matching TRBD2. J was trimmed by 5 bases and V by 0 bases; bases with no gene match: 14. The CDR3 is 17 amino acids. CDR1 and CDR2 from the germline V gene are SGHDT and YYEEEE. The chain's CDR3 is CASSLAFRGEKVDEQYF. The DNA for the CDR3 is TGTGCCAGCAGCTTGGCTTTCCGGGGGGAAAAGGTGGACGAGCAGTACTTC.

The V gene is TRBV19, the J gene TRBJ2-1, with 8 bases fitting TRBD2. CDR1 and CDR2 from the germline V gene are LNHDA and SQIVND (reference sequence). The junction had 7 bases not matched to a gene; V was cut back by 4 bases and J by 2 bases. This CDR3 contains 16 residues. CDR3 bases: TGTGCCAGTAGTACTTTAGCGGGGCCCACCTACAATGAGCAGTTCTTC. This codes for CASSTLAGPTYNEQFF. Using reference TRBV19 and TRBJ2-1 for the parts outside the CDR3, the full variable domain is DGGITQSPKYLFRKEGQNVTLSCEQNLNHDAMYWYRQDPGQGLRLIYYSQIVNDFQKGDIAEGYSVSREKKESFPLTVTSAQKNPTAFYLCASSTLAGPTYNEQFFGPGTRLTVL.

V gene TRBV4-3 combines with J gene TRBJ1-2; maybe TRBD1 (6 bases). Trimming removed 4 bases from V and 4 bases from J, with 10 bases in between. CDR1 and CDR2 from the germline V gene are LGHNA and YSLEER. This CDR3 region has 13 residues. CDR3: CASSPTGAYGYTF. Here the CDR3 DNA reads TGCGCCAGCAGCCCGACAGGCGCCTATGGCTACACCTTC.

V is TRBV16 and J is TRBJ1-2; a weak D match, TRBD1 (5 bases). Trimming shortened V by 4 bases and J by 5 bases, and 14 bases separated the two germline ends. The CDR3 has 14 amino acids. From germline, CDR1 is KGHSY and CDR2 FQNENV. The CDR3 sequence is CASSPPGRIYGYTF. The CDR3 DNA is TGTGCCAGCAGCCCCCCAGGGAGGATTTATGGCTACACCTTC. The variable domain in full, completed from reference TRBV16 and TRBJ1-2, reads GEEVAQTPKHLVRGEGQKAKLYCAPIKGHSYVFWYQQVLKNEFKFLISFQNENVFDETGMPKERFSAKCLPNSPCSLEIQATKLEDSAVYFCASSPPGRIYGYTFGSGTRLTVV.

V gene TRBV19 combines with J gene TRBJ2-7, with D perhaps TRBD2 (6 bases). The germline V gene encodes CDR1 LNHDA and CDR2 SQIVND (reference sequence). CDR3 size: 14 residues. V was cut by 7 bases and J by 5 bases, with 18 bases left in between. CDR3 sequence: CASMEGRGLNEQYF. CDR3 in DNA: TGTGCCAGTATGGAGGGGCGGGGTCTCAACGAGCAGTACTTC.

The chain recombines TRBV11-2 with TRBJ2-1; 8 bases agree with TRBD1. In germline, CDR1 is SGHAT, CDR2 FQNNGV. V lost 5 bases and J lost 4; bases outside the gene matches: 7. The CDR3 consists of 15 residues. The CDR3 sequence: CASSIRTGLYNEQFF. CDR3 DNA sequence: TGTGCCAGCAGCATCCGGACAGGGCTATACAATGAGCAGTTCTTC.

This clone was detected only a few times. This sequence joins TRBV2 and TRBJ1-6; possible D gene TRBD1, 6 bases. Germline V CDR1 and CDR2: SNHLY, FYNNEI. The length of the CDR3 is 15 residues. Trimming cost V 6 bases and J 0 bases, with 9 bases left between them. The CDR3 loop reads CASRVQGSYNSPLHF. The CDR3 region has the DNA TGTGCCAGCAGGGTACAGGGCTCCTATAATTCACCCCTCCACTTT. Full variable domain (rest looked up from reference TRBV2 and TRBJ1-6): EPEVTQTPSHQVTQMGQEVILRCVPISNHLYFYWYRQILGQKVEFLVSFYNNEISEKSEIFDDQFSVERPDGSNFTLKIRSTKLEDSAMYFCASRVQGSYNSPLHFGNGTRLTVT.

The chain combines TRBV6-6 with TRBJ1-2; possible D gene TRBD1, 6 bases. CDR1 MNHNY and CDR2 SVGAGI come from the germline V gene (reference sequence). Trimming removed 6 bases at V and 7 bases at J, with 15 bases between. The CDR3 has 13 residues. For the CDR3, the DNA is TGTGCCAGCAGCGGAATGGGAGGGGGTGGCTACACCTTC. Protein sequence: CASSGMGGGGYTF.

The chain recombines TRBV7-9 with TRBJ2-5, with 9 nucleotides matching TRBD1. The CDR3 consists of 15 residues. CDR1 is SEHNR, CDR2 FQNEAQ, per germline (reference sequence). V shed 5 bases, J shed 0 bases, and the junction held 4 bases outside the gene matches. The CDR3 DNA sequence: TGTGCCAGCAGCCCCGGGACAGGGTACCAAGAGACCCAGTACTTC. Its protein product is CASSPGTGYQETQYF.

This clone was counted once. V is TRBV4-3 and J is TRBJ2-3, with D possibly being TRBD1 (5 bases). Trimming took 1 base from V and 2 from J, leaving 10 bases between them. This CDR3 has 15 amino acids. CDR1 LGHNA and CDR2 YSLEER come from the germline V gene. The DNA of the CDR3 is TGCGCCAGCAGCCAAGGGGGCCTCGCCACAGATACGCAGTATTTT. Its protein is CASSQGGLATDTQYF.

The CDR3 DNA sequence: TGCAGCGTTACAGGGGAGCCGACCTACGAGCAGTACTTC. As protein: CSVTGEPTYEQYF. The chain links TRBV29-1 to TRBJ2-7; TRBD1 agrees at 7 bases. In germline, CDR1 is SQVTM, CDR2 ANQGSEA. CDR3 length equals 13 residues. V gave up 5 bases and J gave up 2 bases; unmatched junction bases: 6.

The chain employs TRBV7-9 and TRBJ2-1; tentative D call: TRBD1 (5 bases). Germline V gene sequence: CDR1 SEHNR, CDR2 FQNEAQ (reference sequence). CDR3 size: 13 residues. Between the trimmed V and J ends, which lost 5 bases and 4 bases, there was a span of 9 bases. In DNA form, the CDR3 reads TGTGCCAGCAGCCCGACAGTGTACAATGAGCAGTTCTTC. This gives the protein CASSPTVYNEQFF.

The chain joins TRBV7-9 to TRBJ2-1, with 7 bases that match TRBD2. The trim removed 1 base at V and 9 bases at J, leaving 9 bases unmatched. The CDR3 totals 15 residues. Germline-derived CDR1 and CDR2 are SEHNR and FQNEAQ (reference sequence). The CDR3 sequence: CASSLETSLGGEQFF. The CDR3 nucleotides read TGTGCCAGCAGCTTAGAGACTAGCCTAGGAGGTGAGCAGTTCTTC.

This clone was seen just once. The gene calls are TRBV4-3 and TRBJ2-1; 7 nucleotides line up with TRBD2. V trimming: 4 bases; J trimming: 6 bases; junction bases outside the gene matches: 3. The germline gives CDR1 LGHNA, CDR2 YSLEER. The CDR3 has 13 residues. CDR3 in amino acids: CASSLLAGNEQFF. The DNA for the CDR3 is TGCGCCAGCAGCCTTTTAGCGGGCAATGAGCAGTTCTTC.

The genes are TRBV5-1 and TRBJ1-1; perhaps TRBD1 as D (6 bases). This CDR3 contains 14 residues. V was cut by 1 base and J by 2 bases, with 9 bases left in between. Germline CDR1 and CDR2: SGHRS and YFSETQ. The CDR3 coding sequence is TGCGCCAGCAGCTTGCGGGGGGGCAACACTGAAGCTTTCTTT. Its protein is CASSLRGGNTEAFF.

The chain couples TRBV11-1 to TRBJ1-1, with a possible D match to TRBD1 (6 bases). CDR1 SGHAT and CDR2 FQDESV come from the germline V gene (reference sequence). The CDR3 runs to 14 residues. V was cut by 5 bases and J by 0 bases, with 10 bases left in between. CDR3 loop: CASSPGQLNTEAFF. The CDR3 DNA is TGTGCCAGCAGCCCAGGACAGTTGAACACTGAAGCTTTCTTT.